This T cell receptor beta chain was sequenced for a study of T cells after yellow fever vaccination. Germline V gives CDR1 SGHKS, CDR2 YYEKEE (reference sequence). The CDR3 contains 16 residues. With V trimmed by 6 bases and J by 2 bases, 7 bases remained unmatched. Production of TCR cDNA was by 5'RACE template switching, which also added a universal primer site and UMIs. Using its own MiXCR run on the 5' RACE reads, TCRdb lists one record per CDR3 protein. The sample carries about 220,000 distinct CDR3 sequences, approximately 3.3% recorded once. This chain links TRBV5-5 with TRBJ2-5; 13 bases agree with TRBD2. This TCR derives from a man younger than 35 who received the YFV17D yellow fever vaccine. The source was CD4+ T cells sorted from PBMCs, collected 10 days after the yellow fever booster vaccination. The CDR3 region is CASIRLAGGRQETQYF. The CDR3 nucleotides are TGTGCCAGCATCCGACTAGCGGGGGGCCGACAAGAGACCCAGTACTTC.